This T cell receptor beta chain is from a study of cytomegalovirus exposure and HLA in healthy donors. It was with 60 Vbeta and 13 Jbeta primers that the PCR ran. Some clones are missing from TCRdb's copy, which holds only in-frame ones; the method was immunoSEQ multiplex PCR. The sample yields under 200,000 clones, about 80% seen once. The CDR3 loop spans 16 amino acids. Trimming at V came to 3 bases and at J to 3 bases, leaving 8 bases not matched to a gene. Germline CDR1 and CDR2: SNHLY and FYNNEI. Material: PBMCs. The receptor's source is a man aged 25 to 45 in good health and CMV-seronegative. The chain is built from TRBV2 and TRBJ2-7, with 10 bases matching TRBD2. CDR3 DNA sequence: TGTGCCAGCAGTGATCAGACTAGCGGGTCTATCTACGAGCAGTACTTC. It is translated as CASSDQTSGSIYEQYF.